The count of the clone carrying this T cell receptor (beta chain) is one. A single record per CDR3 protein comes from TCRdb applying MiXCR to the 5' RACE reads. The sample yields thousands of distinct CDR3 sequences, roughly 60% seen once. With 2 bases removed from V and 1 base from J, the gap between germline ends came to 9 bases. CDR1 is SGHRS and CDR2 is YFSETQ in the germline V gene. The CDR3 is 14 residues long. This receptor was identified in a female donor with breast cancer. The sequenced material came from tumor-infiltrating memory CD4+ T cells sorted from the breast tumor. Noted subset: memory CD4+ T cells, CD4+CD45RO+CD25-. The J gene is TRBJ2-5, the V gene TRBV5-1, with D possibly matching TRBD1 (5 bases). In DNA form, the CDR3 reads TGCGCCAGCAGCTTAGGACATCTCCAAGAGACCCAGTACTTC. Residues: CASSLGHLQETQYF.